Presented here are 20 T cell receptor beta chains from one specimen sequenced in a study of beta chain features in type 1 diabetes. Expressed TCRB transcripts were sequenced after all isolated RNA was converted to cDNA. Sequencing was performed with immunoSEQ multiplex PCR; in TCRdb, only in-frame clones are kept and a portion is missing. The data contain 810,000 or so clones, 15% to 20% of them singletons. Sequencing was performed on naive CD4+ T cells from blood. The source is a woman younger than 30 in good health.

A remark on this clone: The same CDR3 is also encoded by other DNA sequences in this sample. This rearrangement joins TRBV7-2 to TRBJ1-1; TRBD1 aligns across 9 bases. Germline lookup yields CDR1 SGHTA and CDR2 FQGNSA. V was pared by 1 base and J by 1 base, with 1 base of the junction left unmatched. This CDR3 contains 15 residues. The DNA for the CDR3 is TGTGCCAGCAGCTTAGGACAGGGGGGGAACACTGAAGCTTTCTTT. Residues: CASSLGQGGNTEAFF.

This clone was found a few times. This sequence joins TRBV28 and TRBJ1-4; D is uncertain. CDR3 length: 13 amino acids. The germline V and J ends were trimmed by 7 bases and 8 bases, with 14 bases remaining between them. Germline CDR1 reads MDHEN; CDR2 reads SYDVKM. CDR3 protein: CASTANFWEKLFF. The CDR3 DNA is TGTGCCAGCACCGCTAATTTTTGGGAAAAACTGTTTTTT.

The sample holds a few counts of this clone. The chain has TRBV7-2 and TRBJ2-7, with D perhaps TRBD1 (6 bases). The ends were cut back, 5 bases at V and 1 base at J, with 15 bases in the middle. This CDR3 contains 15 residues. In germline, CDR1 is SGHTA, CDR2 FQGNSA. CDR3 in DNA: TGTGCCAGCAGCGAAGGCTCGGGGACATCCTACGAGCAGTACTTC. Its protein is CASSEGSGTSYEQYF.

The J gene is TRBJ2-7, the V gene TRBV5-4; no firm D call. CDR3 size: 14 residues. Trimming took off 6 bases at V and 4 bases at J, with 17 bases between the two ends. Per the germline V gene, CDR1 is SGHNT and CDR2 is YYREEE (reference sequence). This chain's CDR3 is CASTSAGSRYEQYF. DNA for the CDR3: TGTGCCAGCACCTCTGCCGGGTCAAGATACGAGCAGTACTTC.

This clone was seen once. The CDR3 protein is CASSRTGANVLTF. The CDR3 coding sequence is TGTGCCAGCAGCAGAACTGGGGCCAACGTCCTGACTTTC. The chain links TRBV27 to TRBJ2-6, with D hard to call. V gave up 6 bases and J gave up 2 bases, with 5 bases separating them. Germline V CDR1 and CDR2: MNHEY, SMNVEV (reference sequence). The CDR3 contains 13 residues.

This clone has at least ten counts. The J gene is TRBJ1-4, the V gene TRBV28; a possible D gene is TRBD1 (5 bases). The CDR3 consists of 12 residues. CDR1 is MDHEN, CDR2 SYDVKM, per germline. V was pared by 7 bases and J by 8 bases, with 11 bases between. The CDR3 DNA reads TGTGCCAGCAAGTCCTGGGACGAAAAACTGTTTTTT. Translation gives CASKSWDEKLFF. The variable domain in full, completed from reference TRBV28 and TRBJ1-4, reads DVKVTQSSRYLVKRTGEKVFLECVQDMDHENMFWYRQDPGLGLRLIYFSYDVKMKEKGDIPEGYSVSREKKERFSLILESASTNQTSMYLCASKSWDEKLFFGSGTQLSVL.

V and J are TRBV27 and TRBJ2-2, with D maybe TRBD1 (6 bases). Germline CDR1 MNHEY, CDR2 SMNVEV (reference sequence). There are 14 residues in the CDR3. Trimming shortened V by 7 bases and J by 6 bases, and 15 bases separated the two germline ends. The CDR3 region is CASKVQGTAGELFF. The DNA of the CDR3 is TGTGCCAGCAAAGTACAGGGCACCGCCGGGGAGCTGTTTTTT.

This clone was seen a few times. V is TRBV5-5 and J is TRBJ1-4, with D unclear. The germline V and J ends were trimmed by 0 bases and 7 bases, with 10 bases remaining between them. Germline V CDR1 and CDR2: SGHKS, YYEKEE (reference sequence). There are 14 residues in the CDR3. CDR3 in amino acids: CASSLDGSFEKLFF. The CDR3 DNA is TGTGCCAGCAGCTTGGATGGTTCTTTTGAAAAACTGTTTTTT.

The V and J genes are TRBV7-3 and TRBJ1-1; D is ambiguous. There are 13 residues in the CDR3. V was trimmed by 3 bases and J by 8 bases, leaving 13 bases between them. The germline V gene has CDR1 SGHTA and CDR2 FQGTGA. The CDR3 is CASSFSRQTEAFF. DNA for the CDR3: TGTGCCAGCAGCTTTTCTCGGCAGACAGAAGCTTTCTTT.

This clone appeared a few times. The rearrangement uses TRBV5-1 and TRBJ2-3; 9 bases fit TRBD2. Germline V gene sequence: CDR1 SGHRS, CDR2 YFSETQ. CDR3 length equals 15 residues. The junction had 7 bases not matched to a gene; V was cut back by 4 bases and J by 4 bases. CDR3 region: CASSKGLAFADTQYF. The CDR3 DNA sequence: TGCGCCAGCAGCAAGGGACTAGCATTCGCAGATACGCAGTATTTT.

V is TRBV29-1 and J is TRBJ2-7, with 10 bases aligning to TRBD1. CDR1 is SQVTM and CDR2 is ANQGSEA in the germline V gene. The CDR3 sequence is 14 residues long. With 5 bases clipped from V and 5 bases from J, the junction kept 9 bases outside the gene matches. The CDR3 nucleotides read TGCAGCGTTATAAGACAGGGGGCAGGAAACGAGCAGTACTTC. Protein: CSVIRQGAGNEQYF.

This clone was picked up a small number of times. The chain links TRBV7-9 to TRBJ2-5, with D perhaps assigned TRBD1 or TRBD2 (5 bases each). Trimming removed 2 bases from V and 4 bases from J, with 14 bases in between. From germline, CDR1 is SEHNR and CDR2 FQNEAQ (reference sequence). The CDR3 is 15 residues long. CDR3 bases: TGTGCCAGCAGCTTAACGGGCTCAGGGAGAGAGACCCAGTACTTC. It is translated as CASSLTGSGRETQYF.

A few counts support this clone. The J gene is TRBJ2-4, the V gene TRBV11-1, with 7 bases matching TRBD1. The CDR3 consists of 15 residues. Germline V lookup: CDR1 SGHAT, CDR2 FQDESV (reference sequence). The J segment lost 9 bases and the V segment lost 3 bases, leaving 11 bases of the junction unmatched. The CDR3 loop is CASSLARRTGGIQYF. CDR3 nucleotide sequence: TGTGCCAGCAGCTTGGCAAGAAGGACAGGAGGCATTCAGTACTTC.

The CDR3 reads CASSTSMQDTRAFGTQYF. Written as DNA, the CDR3 is TGTGCCAGTAGTACGTCTATGCAGGACACGAGGGCTTTTGGGACCCAGTACTTC. The V gene is TRBV19, the J gene TRBJ2-5; perhaps D is TRBD1 or TRBD2 (5 bases each). The V gene's germline CDR1 is LNHDA and CDR2 SQIVND (reference sequence). Trimming pared 4 bases from V and 7 bases from J, leaving 28 bases between. The CDR3 sequence is 18 residues long. Full variable domain (remainder filled in from reference TRBV19 and TRBJ2-5): DGGITQSPKYLFRKEGQNVTLSCEQNLNHDAMYWYRQDPGQGLRLIYYSQIVNDFQKGDIAEGYSVSREKKESFPLTVTSAQKNPTAFYLCASSTSMQDTRAFGTQYFGPGTRLLVL.

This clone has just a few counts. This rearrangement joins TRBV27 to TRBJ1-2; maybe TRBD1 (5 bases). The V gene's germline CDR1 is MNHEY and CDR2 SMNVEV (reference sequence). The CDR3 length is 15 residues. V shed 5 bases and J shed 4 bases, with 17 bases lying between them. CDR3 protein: CASSKEPGRTYGYTF. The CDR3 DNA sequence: TGTGCCAGCAGTAAGGAACCAGGGCGAACCTATGGCTACACCTTC.

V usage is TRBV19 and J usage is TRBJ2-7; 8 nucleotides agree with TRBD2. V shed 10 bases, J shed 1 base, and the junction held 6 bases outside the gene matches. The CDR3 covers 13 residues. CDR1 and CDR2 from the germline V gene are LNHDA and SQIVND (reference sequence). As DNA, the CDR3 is TGTGCCACCAAGAGCGGGAGTTCCTACGAGCAGTACTTC. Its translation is CATKSGSSYEQYF.

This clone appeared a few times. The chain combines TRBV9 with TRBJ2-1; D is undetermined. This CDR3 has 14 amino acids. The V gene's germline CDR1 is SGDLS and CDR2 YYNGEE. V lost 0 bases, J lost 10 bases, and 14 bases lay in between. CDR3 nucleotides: TGTGCCAGCAGCGTAGCGGACGGCGCAGGCGAGCAGTTCTTC. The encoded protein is CASSVADGAGEQFF.

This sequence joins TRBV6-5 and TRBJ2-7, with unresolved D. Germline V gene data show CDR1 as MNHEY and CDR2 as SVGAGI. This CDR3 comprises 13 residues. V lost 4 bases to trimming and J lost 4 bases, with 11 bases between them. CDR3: CASSSGVAYEQYF. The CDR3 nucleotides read TGTGCCAGCAGTTCCGGTGTTGCTTACGAGCAGTACTTC.

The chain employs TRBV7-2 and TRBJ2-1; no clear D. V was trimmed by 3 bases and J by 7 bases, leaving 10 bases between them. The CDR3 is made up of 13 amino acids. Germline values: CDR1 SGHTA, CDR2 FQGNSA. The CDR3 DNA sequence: TGTGCCAGCAGCTTTCCCCCGCGGAATGAGCAGTTCTTC. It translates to CASSFPPRNEQFF. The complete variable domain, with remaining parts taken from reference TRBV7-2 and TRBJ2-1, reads GAGVSQSPSNKVTEKGKDVELRCDPISGHTALYWYRQSLGQGLEFLIYFQGNSAPDKSGLPSDRFSAERTGGSVSTLTIQRTQQEDSAVYLCASSFPPRNEQFFGPGTRLTVL.

CDR3 region: CASSPRGTISGNTIYF. The DNA for the CDR3 is TGTGCCAGCAGCCCCCGAGGGACAATCTCTGGAAACACCATATATTTT. The chain links TRBV9 to TRBJ1-3; a weak D match, TRBD1 (6 bases). The CDR3 consists of 16 residues. CDR1 SGDLS and CDR2 YYNGEE come from the germline V gene. V lost 4 bases and J lost 0, with 14 bases in between.